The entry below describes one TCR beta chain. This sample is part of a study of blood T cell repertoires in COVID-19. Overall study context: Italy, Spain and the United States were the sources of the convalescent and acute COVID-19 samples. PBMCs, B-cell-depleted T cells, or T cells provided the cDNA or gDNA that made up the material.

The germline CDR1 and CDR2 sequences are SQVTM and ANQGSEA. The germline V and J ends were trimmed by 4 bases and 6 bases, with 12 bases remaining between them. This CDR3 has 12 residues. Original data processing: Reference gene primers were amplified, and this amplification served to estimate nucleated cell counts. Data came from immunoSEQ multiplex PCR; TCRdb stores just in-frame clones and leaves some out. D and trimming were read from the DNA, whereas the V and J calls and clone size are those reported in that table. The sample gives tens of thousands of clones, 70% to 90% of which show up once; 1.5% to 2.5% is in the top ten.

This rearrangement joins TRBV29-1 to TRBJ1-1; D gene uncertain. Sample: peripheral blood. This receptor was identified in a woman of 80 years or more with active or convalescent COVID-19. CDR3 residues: CSVGRLGAEAFF. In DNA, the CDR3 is TGCAGCGTTGGCAGGTTGGGCGCTGAAGCTTTCTTT.